The clone carrying this T cell receptor beta chain was seen a single time. Per the authors' pipeline: Amplification with reference gene primers provided the estimates of nucleated cell counts. Profiled with immunoSEQ multiplex PCR; TCRdb holds only in-frame clones, not every one. V, J and clone size derive from that table, while D and trimming were established from the DNA sequence. Of about 140,000 clones listed, around 86% are singletons. Participants were placed into cohorts based on the clinical history they reported. Donors in Cohort 3 counted as recovered after two negative PCRs, clearance, or symptom resolution. The CDR3 is 16 amino acids. Germline CDR1 and CDR2: SQVTM and ANQGSEA. V trimming: 5 bases; J trimming: 5 bases; junction bases outside the gene matches: 16. This sample stems from a study of blood T cell repertoires in COVID-19. Study details: Samples taken during acute and convalescent COVID-19 were collected in the United States, Italy and Spain.

Sequenced input: PBMCs or T cells enriched from blood (not recorded which). The source of this sequence is a man in his 60s who had recovered from COVID-19. This chain uses TRBV29-1 with TRBJ2-5, with TRBD2 matching over 8 bases. The CDR3 DNA reads as TGCAGCGTTTGGGGCTCCAGAACGGGGGGGACGGAGACCCAGTACTTC. It encodes CSVWGSRTGGTETQYF.